Listed below are T cell receptor beta chains from one sample, sequenced in a study of breast tumors, draining lymph nodes, adjacent tissues. TCRdb used MiXCR to reprocess the multiplex PCR reads, holding one entry per CDR3 protein. Counted here are about 16,000 distinct CDR3 sequences, about 45% occurring once; the ten biggest clones make up about 14%. Source material: tumor-adjacent breast tissue. Source of these receptors: a female donor with breast cancer. Some clones in this sample may be carry-over from other donors' samples. Both conserved end residues are part of each CDR3. Rows give clone size only sometimes, using once, few, many, or a class for an expanded clone.

size,V,J,CDR3
many,TRBV28,TRBJ2-1,CASSLPGLANNEQFF
many,TRBV5-8,TRBJ2-2,CASSLVSAGELFF
NA,TRBV7-3,TRBJ1-4,CASGIAGARNEQFFGPGGNEKLFF
NA,TRBV15,TRBJ2-3,CATSARQGGTDTQYF
many,TRBV20-1,TRBJ1-1,CSARTGFEAFF
medium-sized,TRBV2,TRBJ2-7,CASRTGTSSYEQYF
many,TRBV6-1,TRBJ1-1,CASSEEGATEAFF
NA,TRBV24-1,TRBJ1-2,CATSAGQGNKNYGYTF
few,TRBV29-1,TRBJ2-1,CSVEIWDSRYNEQFF
many,TRBV6-5,TRBJ2-2,CASSNWGTGVTGELFF
NA,TRBV15,TRBJ2-1,CATSRVPSGGVDEQFF
NA,TRBV10-2,TRBJ2-7,CASKQGAGGKDEQYF
NA,TRBV12-3/TRBV12-4,TRBJ1-4,CASIFRNTKGEKLFF
NA,TRBV4-1,TRBJ1-2,CASSTRSAGGLTSVGYTF
many,TRBV20-1,TRBJ2-1,CSAYKREDYNEQFF
many,TRBV19,TRBJ2-1,CASSRGLTYNYNEQFF
medium-sized,TRBV5-4,TRBJ1-2,CASAPGTGSFYGYTF
NA,TRBV7-8,TRBJ2-3,CASSLSSGGLVGYGTDTQYF
NA,TRBV2,TRBJ2-3,CARREGTTTDTQYF
NA,TRBV7-2,TRBJ1-3,CASSRMRLSGNTIYF
many,TRBV10-1,TRBJ1-2,CASSGDVGGGYTF
NA,TRBV20-1,TRBJ1-5,CSARETGYSTQPQHF
once,TRBV9,TRBJ2-2,CASSSRTGLAGELFF
NA,TRBV5-5,TRBJ2-7,CASSLDRTGLSYEQYF
many,TRBV10-3,TRBJ2-3,CAITRGGEAGDTQYF
NA,TRBV5-4,TRBJ2-2,CASGGQGSGANTGELFF
medium-sized,TRBV19,TRBJ1-6,CASGGGTNNSPLHF
few,TRBV7-6,TRBJ2-7,CASSSWEGNEQYF
once,TRBV20-1,TRBJ1-4,CSVGTGGSEKLFF
NA,TRBV6-2/TRBV6-3,TRBJ1-3,CASSRPDRINTIYF
NA,TRBV18,TRBJ2-5,CASWTGQTGFGSGTQLF
many,TRBV27,TRBJ2-2,CASSLGGTATGELFF
NA,TRBV15,TRBJ2-1,CAASRAWDRGQNEQFF
NA,TRBV24-1,TRBJ2-3,CATRGTSSTDTQYF
many,TRBV28,TRBJ1-2,CASSSYAYGYTF
many,TRBV3-1,TRBJ2-6,CASSHSNLADSSGANVLTF
NA,TRBV27,TRBJ2-6,CASSLNGANVLTF
medium-sized,TRBV7-2,TRBJ2-1,CASSQTRGGNEQFF
many,TRBV3-1,TRBJ2-6,CASTGRRGANVLTF
NA,TRBV7-9,TRBJ2-7,CASSRDLQREQYF
many,TRBV5-8,TRBJ2-3,CASSFGRQGASGTDTQYF
many,TRBV24-1,TRBJ2-3,CATSEWTSGRSSDTQYF
many,TRBV24-1,TRBJ2-2,CATSEVRGTNTGELFF
NA,TRBV15,TRBJ1-5,CSNQPQHF
NA,TRBV20-1,TRBJ1-2,CSARDRYANSGYTF
NA,TRBV3-2,TRBJ1-3,CASRDKPGNTIYF
many,TRBV27,TRBJ2-5,CASSFRRGETQYF
NA,TRBV6-1,TRBJ1-2,CASSHIGTGGYGYTF
medium-sized,TRBV2,TRBJ2-3,CASAGEGDTQYF